The 2 T cell receptor beta chains listed next were all sequenced from one sample in a study of T cell responses to AZD1222 COVID-19 vaccine. Repertoires were generated with immunoSEQ multiplex PCR, while TCRdb's copy carries only in-frame clones and drops some. The sample includes 120,000 or so clones, 86% of them seen just once. The starting material was peripheral blood, obtained on day 0 of AZD1222 vaccination. The receptors shown here come from an adult in good health.

The V call is TRBV2, the J call TRBJ2-1; maybe TRBD2 (5 bases). V was trimmed by 3 bases and J by 3 bases, leaving 9 bases between them. CDR1 and CDR2 from the germline V gene are SNHLY and FYNNEI. The CDR3 totals 14 residues. CDR3 region: CASSDRTFYNEQFF. In DNA form, the CDR3 reads TGTGCCAGCAGTGACAGGACTTTCTACAATGAGCAGTTCTTC.

The chain links TRBV2 to TRBJ1-2; TRBD1 might be the D (6 bases). Deletions cut 4 bases from V and 5 bases from J, with 11 bases between. The CDR3 runs 13 residues. Germline values: CDR1 SNHLY, CDR2 FYNNEI. The CDR3 DNA reads TGTGCCAGCAGTGCGGGGGCTAGTTATGGCTACACCTTC. Translation: CASSAGASYGYTF.